The clone carrying this T cell receptor (beta chain) has only one observation. The data derive from a study of control samples from healthy donors and cancer patients. The table came from immunoSEQ multiplex PCR; TCRdb's copy has only in-frame clones and leaves some out. The sample includes about 130,000 clones, 85% to 95% seen only once; the top ten take 8.5% to 10%. CDR1 and CDR2 from the germline V gene are LNHDA and SQIVND (reference sequence). Trimming removed 7 bases from V and 7 bases from J, with 7 bases in between. CDR3 length: 11 amino acids. The clonotype originates from a man between 18 and 29 years old in good health. Sequenced sample: blood. V is TRBV19 and J is TRBJ2-2, with unresolved D. DNA of the CDR3: TGTGCCAGTAATATGGGCGGGGAGCTGTTTTTT. Amino acids: CASNMGGELFF.